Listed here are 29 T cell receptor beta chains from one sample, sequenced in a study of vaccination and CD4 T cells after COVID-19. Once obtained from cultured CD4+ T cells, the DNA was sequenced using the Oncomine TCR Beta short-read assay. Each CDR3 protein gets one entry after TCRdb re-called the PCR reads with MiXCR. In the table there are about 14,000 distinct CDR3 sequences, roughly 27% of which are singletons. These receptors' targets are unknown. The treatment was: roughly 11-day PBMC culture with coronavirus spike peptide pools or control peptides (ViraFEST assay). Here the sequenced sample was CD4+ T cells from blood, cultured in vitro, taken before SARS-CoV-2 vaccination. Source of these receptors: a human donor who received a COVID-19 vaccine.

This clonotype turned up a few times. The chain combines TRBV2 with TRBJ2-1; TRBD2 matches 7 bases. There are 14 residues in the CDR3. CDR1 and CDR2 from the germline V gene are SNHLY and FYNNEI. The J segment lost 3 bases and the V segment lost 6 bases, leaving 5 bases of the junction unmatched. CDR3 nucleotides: TGTGCCAGCAGCACCCGGGACTACTACAATGAGCAGTTCTTC. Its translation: CASSTRDYYNEQFF.

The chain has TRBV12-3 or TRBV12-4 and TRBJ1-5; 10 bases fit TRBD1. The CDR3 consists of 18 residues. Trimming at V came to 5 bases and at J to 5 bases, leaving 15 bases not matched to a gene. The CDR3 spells CASSPEGAGQGYDQPQHF. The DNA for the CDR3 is TGTGCCAGCAGTCCTGAAGGGGCGGGACAGGGGTATGATCAGCCCCAGCATTTT.

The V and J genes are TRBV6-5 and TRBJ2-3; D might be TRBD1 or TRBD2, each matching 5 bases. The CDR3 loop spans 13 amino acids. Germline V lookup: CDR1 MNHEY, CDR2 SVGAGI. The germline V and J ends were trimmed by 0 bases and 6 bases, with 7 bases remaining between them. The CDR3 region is CASSYSRGDTQYF. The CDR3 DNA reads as TGTGCCAGCAGTTACTCGAGGGGTGATACGCAGTATTTT.

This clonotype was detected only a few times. This CDR3 reads CASSSGRVADTQYF. CDR3 sequence (DNA): TGTGCCAGCAGCTCCGGACGGGTGGCAGATACGCAGTATTTT. The V and J genes are TRBV11-3 and TRBJ2-3; D gene uncertain. Germline assignment: CDR1 SGHNT and CDR2 YENEEA. CDR3 size: 14 residues. Trimming pared 4 bases from V and 4 bases from J, leaving 12 bases between.

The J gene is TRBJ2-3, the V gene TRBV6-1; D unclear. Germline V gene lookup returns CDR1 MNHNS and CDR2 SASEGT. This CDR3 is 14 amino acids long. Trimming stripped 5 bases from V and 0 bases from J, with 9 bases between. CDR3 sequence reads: CASSRAGSTDTQYF. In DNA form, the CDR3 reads TGTGCCAGCAGTCGGGCAGGCAGCACAGATACGCAGTATTTT.

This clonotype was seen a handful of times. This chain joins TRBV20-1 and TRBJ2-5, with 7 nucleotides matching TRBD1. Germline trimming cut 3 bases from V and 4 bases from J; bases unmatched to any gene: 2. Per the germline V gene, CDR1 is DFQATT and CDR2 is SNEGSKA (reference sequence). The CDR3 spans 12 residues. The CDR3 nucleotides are TGCAGTGCTAGCGACAGGGCAGAGACCCAGTACTTC. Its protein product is CSASDRAETQYF.

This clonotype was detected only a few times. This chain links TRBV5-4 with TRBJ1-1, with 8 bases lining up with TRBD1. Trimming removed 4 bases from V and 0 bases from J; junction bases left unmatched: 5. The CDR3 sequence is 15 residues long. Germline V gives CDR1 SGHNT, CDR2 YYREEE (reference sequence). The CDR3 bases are TGTGCCAGCAGCCCAAGACAGGGGTTGAACACTGAAGCTTTCTTT. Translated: CASSPRQGLNTEAFF.

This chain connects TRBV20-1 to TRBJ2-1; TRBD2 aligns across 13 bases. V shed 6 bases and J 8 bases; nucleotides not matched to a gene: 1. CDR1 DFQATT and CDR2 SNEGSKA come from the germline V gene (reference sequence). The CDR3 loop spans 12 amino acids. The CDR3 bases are TGCAGTGCACTAGCGGGGGGGCATGAGCAGTTCTTC. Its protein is CSALAGGHEQFF.

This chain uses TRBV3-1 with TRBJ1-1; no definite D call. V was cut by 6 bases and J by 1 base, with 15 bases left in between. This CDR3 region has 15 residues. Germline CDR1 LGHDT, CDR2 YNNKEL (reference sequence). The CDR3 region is CASRPSPGRNTEAFF. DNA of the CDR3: TGTGCCAGCAGACCCTCTCCGGGCAGGAACACTGAAGCTTTCTTT. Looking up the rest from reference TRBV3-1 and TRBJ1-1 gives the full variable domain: DTAVSQTPKYLVTQMGNDKSIKCEQNLGHDTMYWYKQDSKKFLKIMFSYNNKELIINETVPNRFSPKSPDKAHLNLHINSLELGDSAVYFCASRPSPGRNTEAFFGQGTRLTVV.

The CDR3 region is CASSREVNTEAFF. The CDR3 coding sequence is TGTGCCAGCAGCAGGGAGGTGAACACTGAAGCTTTCTTT. The chain combines TRBV6-1 with TRBJ1-1; tentatively, D is TRBD1 (5 bases). V was pared by 6 bases and J by 0 bases, with 8 bases between. Germline V gene lookup returns CDR1 MNHNS and CDR2 SASEGT. The CDR3 covers 13 residues.

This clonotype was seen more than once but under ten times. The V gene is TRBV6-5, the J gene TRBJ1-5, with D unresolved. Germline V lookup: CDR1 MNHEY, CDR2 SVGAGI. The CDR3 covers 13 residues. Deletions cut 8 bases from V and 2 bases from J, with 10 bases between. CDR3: CASCFAGNQPQHF. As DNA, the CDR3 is TGTGCCAGCTGTTTCGCAGGCAATCAGCCCCAGCATTTT.

In nucleotides, the CDR3 is TGTGCCAGCATGGAAGGGGCCGGGACAGGGGGTTCTGAAGCTTTCTTT. It encodes CASMEGAGTGGSEAFF. This sequence joins TRBV6-1 and TRBJ1-1; the match to TRBD1 covers 11 bases. The length of the CDR3 is 16 residues. Germline-derived CDR1 and CDR2 are MNHNS and SASEGT. Trimming at V came to 7 bases and at J to 6 bases, leaving 13 bases not matched to a gene.

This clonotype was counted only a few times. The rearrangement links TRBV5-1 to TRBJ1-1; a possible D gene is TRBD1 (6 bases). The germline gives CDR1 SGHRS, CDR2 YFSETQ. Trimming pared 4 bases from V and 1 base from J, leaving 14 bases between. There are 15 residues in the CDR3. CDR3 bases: TGCGCCAGCAGCCTGAATCCGGGACAGAACACTGAAGCTTTCTTT. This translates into CASSLNPGQNTEAFF.

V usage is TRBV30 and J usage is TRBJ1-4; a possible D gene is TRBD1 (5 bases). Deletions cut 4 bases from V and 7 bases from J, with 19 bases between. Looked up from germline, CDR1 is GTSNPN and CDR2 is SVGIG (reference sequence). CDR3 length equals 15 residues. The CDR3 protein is CAWNHYEGQGEKLFF. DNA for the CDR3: TGTGCCTGGAACCACTATGAGGGGCAGGGTGAAAAACTGTTTTTT.

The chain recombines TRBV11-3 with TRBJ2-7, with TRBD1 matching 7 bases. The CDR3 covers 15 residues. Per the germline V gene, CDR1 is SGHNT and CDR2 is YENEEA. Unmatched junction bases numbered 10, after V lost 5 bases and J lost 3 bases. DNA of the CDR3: TGTGCCAGCAGCCTAAATCGACAGGGCTTCTACGAGCAGTACTTC. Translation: CASSLNRQGFYEQYF.

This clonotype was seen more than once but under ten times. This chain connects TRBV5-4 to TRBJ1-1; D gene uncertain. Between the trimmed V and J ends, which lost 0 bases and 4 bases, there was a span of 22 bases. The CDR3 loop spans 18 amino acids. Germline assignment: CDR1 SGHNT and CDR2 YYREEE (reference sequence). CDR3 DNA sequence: TGTGCCAGCAGCTTGGGGGGAGCTAGGCGAACCGGAACCACTGAAGCTTTCTTT. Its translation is CASSLGGARRTGTTEAFF.

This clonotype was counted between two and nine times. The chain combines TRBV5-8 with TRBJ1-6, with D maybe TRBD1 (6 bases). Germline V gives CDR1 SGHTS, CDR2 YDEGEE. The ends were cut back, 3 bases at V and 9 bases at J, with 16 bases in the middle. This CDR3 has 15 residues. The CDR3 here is CASSSGHLRGSPLHF. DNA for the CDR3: TGTGCCAGCAGCTCGGGACACCTCCGGGGTTCACCCCTCCACTTT.

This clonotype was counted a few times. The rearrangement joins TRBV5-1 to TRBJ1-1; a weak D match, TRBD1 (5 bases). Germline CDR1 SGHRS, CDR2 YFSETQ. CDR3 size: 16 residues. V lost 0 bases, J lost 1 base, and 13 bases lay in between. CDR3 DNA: TGCGCCAGCAGCTTGGAAGCTGTACAGGCGAACACTGAAGCTTTCTTT. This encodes CASSLEAVQANTEAFF.

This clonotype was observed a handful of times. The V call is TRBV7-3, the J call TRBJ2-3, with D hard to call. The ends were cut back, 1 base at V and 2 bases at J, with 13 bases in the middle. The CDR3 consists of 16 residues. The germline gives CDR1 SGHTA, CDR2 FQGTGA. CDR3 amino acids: CASSLNVGILTDTQYF. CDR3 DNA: TGTGCCAGCAGCTTAAATGTGGGGATTCTCACAGATACGCAGTATTTT.

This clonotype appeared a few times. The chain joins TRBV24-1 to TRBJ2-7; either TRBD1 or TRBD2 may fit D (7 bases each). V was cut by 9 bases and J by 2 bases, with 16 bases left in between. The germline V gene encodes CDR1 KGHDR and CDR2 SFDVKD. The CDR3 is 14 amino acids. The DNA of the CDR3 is TGTGCCACCTCCCCCCCAGGGGGGGCCTACGAGCAGTACTTC. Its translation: CATSPPGGAYEQYF.

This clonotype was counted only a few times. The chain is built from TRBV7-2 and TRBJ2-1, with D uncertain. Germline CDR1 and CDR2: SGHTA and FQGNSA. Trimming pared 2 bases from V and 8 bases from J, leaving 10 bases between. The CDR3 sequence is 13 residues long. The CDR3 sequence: CASSLSPMDEQFF. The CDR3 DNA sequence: TGTGCCAGCAGCTTATCCCCTATGGATGAGCAGTTCTTC.

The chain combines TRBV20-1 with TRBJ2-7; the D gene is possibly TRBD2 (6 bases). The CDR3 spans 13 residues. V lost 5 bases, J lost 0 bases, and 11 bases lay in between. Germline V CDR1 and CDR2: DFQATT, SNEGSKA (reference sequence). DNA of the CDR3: TGCAGTGCTTTAGCGGAAAGCTCCTACGAGCAGTACTTC. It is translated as CSALAESSYEQYF.

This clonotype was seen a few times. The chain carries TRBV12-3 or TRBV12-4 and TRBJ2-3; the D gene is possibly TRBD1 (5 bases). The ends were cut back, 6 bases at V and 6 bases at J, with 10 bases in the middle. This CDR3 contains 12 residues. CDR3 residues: CASSFRVDTQYF. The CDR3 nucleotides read TGTGCCAGCAGCTTCAGGGTGGATACGCAGTATTTT.

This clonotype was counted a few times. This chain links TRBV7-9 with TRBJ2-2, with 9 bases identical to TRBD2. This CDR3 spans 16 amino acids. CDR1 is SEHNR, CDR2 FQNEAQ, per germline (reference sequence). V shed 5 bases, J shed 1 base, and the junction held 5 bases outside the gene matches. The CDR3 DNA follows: TGTGCCAGCAGCCCTAGCGGGAACCGGAACACCGGGGAGCTGTTTTTT. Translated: CASSPSGNRNTGELFF.

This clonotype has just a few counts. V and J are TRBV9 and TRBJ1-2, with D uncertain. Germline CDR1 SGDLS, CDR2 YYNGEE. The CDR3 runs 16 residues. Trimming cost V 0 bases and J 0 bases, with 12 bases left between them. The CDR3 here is CASSVGGTLSNYGYTF. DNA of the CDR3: TGTGCCAGCAGCGTAGGGGGAACACTTTCTAACTATGGCTACACCTTC.

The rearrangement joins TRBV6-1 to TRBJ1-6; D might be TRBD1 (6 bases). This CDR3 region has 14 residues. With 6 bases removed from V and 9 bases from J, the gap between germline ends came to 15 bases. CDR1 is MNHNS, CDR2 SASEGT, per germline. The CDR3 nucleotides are TGTGCCAGCAGCCCACAGGGTTGGGGTTCACCCCTCCACTTT. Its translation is CASSPQGWGSPLHF.

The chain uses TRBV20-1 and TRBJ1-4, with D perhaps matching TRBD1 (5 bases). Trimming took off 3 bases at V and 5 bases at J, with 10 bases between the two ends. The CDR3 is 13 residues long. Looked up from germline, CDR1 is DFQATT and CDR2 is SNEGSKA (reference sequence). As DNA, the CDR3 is TGCAGTGCTAGTAACAGGTTCAATGAAAAACTGTTTTTT. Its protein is CSASNRFNEKLFF.

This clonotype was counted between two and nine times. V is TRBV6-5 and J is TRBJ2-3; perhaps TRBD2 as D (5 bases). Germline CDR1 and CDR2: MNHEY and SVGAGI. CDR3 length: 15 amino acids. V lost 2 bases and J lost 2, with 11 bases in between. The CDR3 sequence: CASSYRAGLTDTQYF. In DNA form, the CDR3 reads TGTGCCAGCAGTTACAGGGCGGGCCTCACAGATACGCAGTATTTT.

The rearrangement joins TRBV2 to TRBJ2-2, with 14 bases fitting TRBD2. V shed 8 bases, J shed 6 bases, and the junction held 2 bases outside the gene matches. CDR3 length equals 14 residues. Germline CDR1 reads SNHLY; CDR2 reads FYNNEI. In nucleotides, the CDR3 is TGTGCCAGCGGGGGACTAGCGGGGGCCGGGGAGCTGTTTTTT. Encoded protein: CASGGLAGAGELFF. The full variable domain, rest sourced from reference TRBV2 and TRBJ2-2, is EPEVTQTPSHQVTQMGQEVILRCVPISNHLYFYWYRQILGQKVEFLVSFYNNEISEKSEIFDDQFSVERPDGSNFTLKIRSTKLEDSAMYFCASGGLAGAGELFFGEGSRLTVL.